The TCR beta chain described here comes from a study of vaccination effects on CD4 cells after COVID-19. Study-wide findings and caveats: Marked clonal contraction was seen in infection- and vaccine-induced clones late after vaccination.

Viral peptide pool expansion of antigen-specific CD4+ T cells preceded sequencing in the ViraFEST assay. Subsequent to a culture period of about ten days, CD4+ T cells were isolated. Vaccination of participants consisted of two doses of either the BNT162b2 or mRNA-1273 vaccine. Vaccine recipients, nucleocapsid antibody negative, had no prior SARS-CoV-2 infection. For each well, about 1.8 million PBMC were cultured with 9 to 10 IU/ml IL-2 and around 10 ug/ml peptides. The data were produced by immunoSEQ multiplex PCR, yet TCRdb's version contains in-frame clones alone and is incomplete. The table lists fewer than 25,000 clones, around four fifths of them singletons. V lost 3 bases to trimming and J lost 4 bases, with 8 bases between them. Looked up from germline, CDR1 is SGHNT and CDR2 is YENEEA. There are 13 residues in the CDR3. The count of this clone is one. Its target is unknown.

This sample comprised CD4+ T cells from PBMCs cultured with HCoV-NL63 spike peptides, obtained after COVID-19 vaccination. The clonotype comes from a human donor who received a COVID-19 vaccine. The rearrangement links TRBV11-3 to TRBJ2-3; D remains unclear. The DNA of the CDR3 is TGTGCCAGCAGCTTCACCTCGGCAGATACGCAGTATTTT. It codes for CASSFTSADTQYF. The full variable domain, rest sourced from reference TRBV11-3 and TRBJ2-3, is EAGVVQSPRYKIIEKKQPVAFWCNPISGHNTLYWYLQNLGQGPELLIRYENEEAVDDSQLPKDRFSAERLKGVDSTLKIQPAELGDSAVYLCASSFTSADTQYFGPGTRLTVL.